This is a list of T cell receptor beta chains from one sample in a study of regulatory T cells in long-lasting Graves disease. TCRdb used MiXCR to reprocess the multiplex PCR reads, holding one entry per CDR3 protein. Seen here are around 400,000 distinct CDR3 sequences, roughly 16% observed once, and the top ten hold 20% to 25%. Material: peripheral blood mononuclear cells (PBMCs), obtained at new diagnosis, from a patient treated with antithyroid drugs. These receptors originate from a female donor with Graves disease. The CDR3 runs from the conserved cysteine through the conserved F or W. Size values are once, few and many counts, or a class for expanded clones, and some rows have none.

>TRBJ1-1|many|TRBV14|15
CASSQGRAMNTEAFF
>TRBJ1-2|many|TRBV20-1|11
CSADDRDGYTF
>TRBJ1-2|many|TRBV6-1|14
CASRKPGQAYGYTF
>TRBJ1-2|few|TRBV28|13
CASSLLTDYGYTF
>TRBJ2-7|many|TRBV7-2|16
CASSQTILAGPYEQYF
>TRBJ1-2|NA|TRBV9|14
CASSVGTGHYGYTF
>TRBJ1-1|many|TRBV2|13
CASKDIMNTEAFF
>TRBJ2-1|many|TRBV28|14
CASLPGQRWNEQFF
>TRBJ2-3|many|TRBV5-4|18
CASSSVPTLKVGTDTQYF
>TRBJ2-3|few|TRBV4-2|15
CASSQDHGIGDTQYF
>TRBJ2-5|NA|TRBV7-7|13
CASSLDRGQTQYF
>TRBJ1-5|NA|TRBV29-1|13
CSVGQGLNQPQHF
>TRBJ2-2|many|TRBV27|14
CVSRGQTNTGELFF
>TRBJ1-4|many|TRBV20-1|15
CSARDPRGGNEKLFF
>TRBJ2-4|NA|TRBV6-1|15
CASSEARDRTNIQYF
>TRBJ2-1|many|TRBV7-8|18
CASSLPIRLAGVRNEQFF
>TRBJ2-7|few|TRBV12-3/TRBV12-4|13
CASSSGRLGEQYF
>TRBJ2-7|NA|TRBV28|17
CASSLILAGGSTYEQYF
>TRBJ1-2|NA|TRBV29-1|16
CSVEEKRGTDVYGYTF
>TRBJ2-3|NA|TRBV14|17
CASSLAGAGISTDTQYF
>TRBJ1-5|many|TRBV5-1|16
CASSLGQGSGNQPQHF
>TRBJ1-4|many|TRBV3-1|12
CASSQSQGKLFF
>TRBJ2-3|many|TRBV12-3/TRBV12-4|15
CASSRLGGGEDTQYF
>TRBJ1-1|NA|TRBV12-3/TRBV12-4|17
CASSFVPKTGGRTEAFF
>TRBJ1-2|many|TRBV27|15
CASSSGTTGDYGYTF
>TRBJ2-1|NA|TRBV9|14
CASSVGQGGNEQFF
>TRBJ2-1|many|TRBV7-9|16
CASTSRVRLRDNEQFF
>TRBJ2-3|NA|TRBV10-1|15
CASSRTVTSTDTQYF
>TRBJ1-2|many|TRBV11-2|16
CASSPGTERTDYGYTF
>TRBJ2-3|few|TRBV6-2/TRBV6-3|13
CASWRGSTDTQYF